This T cell receptor (beta chain) was obtained from a study of OX40 agonist ivuxolimab in advanced cancers. Overall study: Ivuxolimab, an antibody acting as an agonist of OX40 (CD134), was used to treat patients. Prior checkpoint blockade (anti-PD-1, anti-PD-L1 or anti-CTLA-4) was permitted; approximately 41% had it. Study conclusions and caveats: Near-lowest levels of clonal expansion characterized partial responders at 0.1-3.0 mg/kg.

In germline, CDR1 is LNHDA, CDR2 SQIVND (reference sequence). The CDR3 is 14 amino acids. Trimming stripped 1 base from V and 3 bases from J, with 7 bases between. TCRdb's copy holds only in-frame clones and misses some; the assay was immunoSEQ multiplex PCR. Of around 39,000 clones in the sample, approximately 79% were seen once. Regarding this clone: Antigen: not known.

The input for sequencing was CD4+ or CD8+ T cells sorted from blood, taken in a trial of the OX40 agonist ivuxolimab. The source is an adult with an advanced solid tumor such as melanoma, head and neck, liver or kidney cancer. The chain couples TRBV19 to TRBJ1-3; D remains ambiguous. CDR3 in amino acids: CASSIGAVGNTIYF. CDR3 DNA: TGTGCCAGTAGTATAGGGGCGGTTGGAAACACCATATATTTT.